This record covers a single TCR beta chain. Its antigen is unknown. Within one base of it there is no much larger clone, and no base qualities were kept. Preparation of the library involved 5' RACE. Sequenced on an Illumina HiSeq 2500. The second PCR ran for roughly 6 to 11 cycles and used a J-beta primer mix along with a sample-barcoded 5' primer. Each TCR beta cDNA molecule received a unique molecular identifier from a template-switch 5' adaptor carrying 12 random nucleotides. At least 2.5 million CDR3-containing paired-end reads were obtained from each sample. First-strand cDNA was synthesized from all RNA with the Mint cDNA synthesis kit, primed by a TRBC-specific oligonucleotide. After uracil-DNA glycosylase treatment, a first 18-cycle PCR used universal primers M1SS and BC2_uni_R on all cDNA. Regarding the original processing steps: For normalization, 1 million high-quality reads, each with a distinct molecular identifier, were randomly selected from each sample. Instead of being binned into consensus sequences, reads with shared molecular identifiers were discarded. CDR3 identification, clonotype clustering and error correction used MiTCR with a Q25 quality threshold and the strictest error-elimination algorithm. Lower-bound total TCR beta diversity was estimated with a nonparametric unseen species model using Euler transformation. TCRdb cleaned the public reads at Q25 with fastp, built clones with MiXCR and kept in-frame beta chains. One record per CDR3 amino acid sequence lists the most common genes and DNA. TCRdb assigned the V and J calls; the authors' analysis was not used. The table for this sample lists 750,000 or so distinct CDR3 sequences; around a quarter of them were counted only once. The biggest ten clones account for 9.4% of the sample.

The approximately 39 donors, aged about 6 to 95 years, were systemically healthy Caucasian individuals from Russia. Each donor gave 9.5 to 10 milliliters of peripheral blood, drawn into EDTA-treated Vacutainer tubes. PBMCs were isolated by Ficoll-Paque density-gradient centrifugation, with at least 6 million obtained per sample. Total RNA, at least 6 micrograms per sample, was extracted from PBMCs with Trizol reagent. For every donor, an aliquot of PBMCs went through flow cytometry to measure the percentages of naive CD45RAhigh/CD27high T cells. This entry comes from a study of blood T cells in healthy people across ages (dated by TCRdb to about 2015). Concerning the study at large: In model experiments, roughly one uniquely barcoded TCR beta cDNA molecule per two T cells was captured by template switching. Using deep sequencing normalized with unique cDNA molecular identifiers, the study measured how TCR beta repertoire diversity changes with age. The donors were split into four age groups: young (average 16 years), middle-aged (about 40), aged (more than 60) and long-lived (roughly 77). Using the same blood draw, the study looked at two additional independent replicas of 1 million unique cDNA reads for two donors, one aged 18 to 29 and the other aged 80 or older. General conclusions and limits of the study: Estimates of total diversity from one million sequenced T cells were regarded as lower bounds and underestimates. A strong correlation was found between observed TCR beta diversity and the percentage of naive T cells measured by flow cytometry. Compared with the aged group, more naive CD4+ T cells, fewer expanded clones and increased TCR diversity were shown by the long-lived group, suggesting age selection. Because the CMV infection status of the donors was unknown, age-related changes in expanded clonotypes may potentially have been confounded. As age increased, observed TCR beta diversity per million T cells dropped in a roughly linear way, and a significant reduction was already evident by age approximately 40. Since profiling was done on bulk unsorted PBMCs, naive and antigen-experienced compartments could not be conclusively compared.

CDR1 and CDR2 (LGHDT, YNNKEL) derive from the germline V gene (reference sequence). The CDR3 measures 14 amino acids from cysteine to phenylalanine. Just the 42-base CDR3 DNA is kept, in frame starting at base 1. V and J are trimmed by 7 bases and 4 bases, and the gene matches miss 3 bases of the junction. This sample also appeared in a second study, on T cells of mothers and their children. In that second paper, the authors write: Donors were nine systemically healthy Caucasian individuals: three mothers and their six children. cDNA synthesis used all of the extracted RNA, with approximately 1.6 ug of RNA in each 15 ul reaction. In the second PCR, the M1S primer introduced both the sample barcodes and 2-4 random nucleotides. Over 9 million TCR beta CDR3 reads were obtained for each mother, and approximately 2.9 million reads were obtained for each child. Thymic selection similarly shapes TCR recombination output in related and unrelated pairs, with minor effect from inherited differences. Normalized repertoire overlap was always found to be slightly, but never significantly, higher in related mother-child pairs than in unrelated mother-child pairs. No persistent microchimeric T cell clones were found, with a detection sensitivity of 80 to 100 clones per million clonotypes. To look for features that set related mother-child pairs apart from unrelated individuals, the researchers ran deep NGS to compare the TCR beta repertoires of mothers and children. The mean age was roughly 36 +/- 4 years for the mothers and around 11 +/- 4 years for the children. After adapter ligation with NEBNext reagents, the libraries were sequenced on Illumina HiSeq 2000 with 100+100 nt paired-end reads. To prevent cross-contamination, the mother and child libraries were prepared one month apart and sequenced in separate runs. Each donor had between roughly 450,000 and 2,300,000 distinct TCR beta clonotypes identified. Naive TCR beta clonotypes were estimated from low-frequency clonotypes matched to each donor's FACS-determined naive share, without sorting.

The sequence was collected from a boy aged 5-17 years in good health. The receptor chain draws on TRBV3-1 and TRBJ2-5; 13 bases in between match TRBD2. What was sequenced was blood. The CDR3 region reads CASNGLAGAETQYF. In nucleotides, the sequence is TGTGCCAGCAACGGACTAGCGGGGGCAGAGACCCAGTACTTC.